These 24 T cell receptor beta chains were sequenced from one sample in a study of a mutant IDH1 vaccine in newly diagnosed glioma. Profiling relied on immunoSEQ multiplex PCR, and the TCRdb table lists in-frame clones only, not all of them. Found here are fewer than 65,000 clones, roughly 80% of them singletons; the top ten hold about 6%. The antigens of these receptors remain unknown. Time point denoted: week 11, during vaccination. Topical imiquimod accompanied each vaccine dose, which consisted of 300 ug of mutant IDH1 20-mer peptide. Sequenced material: PBMCs, taken from a glioma patient whose treatment included an IDH1 peptide vaccine. The source of these receptors is a man over 45 with glioma.

This clone has more than one count but fewer than ten. The chain combines TRBV4-1 with TRBJ2-3; 9 nucleotides match TRBD1. J gave up 1 base and V 0 bases, and 5 bases lay outside the gene matches. The CDR3 sequence is 17 residues long. CDR1 and CDR2 from the germline V gene are MGHRA and YSYEKL. This CDR3 is CASSQDDRGAGTDTQYF. The CDR3 region has the DNA TGCGCCAGCAGCCAAGACGACAGGGGGGCCGGCACAGATACGCAGTATTTT.

The chain is built from TRBV9 and TRBJ1-1; D gene uncertain. CDR1 and CDR2 (germline): SGDLS, YYNGEE. CDR3 length equals 14 residues. The V gene lost 6 bases and the J gene lost 0 bases, with 12 bases spanning the gap. This CDR3 reads CASTMDPMNTEAFF. CDR3 in DNA: TGTGCCAGCACAATGGACCCCATGAACACTGAAGCTTTCTTT.

This rearrangement joins TRBV15 to TRBJ1-4; possible D gene TRBD1, 6 bases. Trimming cost V 1 base and J 7 bases, with 13 bases left between them. This CDR3 contains 15 residues. Germline-derived CDR1 and CDR2 are LNHNV and YYDKDF (reference sequence). DNA of the CDR3: TGTGCCACCAGCAGAGGAGGGGGGGTTTTTGAAAAACTGTTTTTT. This translates into CATSRGGGVFEKLFF. The full variable domain, rest sourced from reference TRBV15 and TRBJ1-4, is DAMVIQNPRYQVTQFGKPVTLSCSQTLNHNVMYWYQQKSSQAPKLLFHYYDKDFNNEADTPDNFQSRRPNTSFCFLDIRSPGLGDTAMYLCATSRGGGVFEKLFFGSGTQLSVL.

The CDR3 here is CASSRQGETQYF. CDR3 nucleotide sequence: TGTGCCAGCAGCCGACAGGGGGAGACCCAGTACTTC. The rearrangement joins TRBV11-3 to TRBJ2-5; 8 bases fit TRBD1. V was pared by 5 bases and J by 5 bases, with 1 base of the junction left unmatched. The CDR3 totals 12 residues. Germline V CDR1 and CDR2: SGHNT, YENEEA. The variable domain in full, with the rest retrieved from reference TRBV11-3 and TRBJ2-5, is EAGVVQSPRYKIIEKKQPVAFWCNPISGHNTLYWYLQNLGQGPELLIRYENEEAVDDSQLPKDRFSAERLKGVDSTLKIQPAELGDSAVYLCASSRQGETQYFGPGTRLLVL.

This rearrangement joins TRBV4-1 to TRBJ1-1; the D is unclear. V was shortened by 1 base and J by 5 bases, with 8 bases between the two germline ends. The CDR3 extends over 13 amino acids. The germline V gene has CDR1 MGHRA and CDR2 YSYEKL. The CDR3 sequence: CASSQADETEAFF. The CDR3 coding sequence is TGCGCCAGCAGCCAAGCGGACGAGACTGAAGCTTTCTTT.

The rearrangement links TRBV7-9 to TRBJ2-1; TRBD1 or TRBD2 may be the D gene (5 bases each). This CDR3 is 13 amino acids long. The V and J ends lost 3 bases and 8 bases respectively, with 11 bases between them. Germline assignment: CDR1 SEHNR and CDR2 FQNEAQ (reference sequence). This CDR3 is CASSLGPRDEQFF. The CDR3 bases are TGTGCCAGCAGCTTGGGGCCGCGGGATGAGCAGTTCTTC. Complete variable domain (other parts from reference TRBV7-9 and TRBJ2-1): DTGVSQNPRHKITKRGQNVTFRCDPISEHNRLYWYRQTLGQGPEFLTYFQNEAQLEKSRLLSDRFSAERPKGSFSTLEIQRTEQGDSAMYLCASSLGPRDEQFFGPGTRLTVL.

This chain links TRBV19 with TRBJ2-5; maybe TRBD1 (6 bases). Trimming took 5 bases from V and 5 from J, leaving 9 bases between them. This CDR3 is 12 amino acids long. Germline-derived CDR1 and CDR2 are LNHDA and SQIVND (reference sequence). The CDR3 nucleotides are TGTGCCAGTAGTCAGGGGACGGAGACCCAGTACTTC. This translates into CASSQGTETQYF. The variable domain in full, completed from reference TRBV19 and TRBJ2-5, reads DGGITQSPKYLFRKEGQNVTLSCEQNLNHDAMYWYRQDPGQGLRLIYYSQIVNDFQKGDIAEGYSVSREKKESFPLTVTSAQKNPTAFYLCASSQGTETQYFGPGTRLLVL.

The chain recombines TRBV28 with TRBJ2-7; D is undetermined. Trimming took off 1 base at V and 3 bases at J, with 7 bases between the two ends. The CDR3 is 13 amino acids. In germline, CDR1 is MDHEN, CDR2 SYDVKM. Here the CDR3 reads CASSLFPGYEQYF. CDR3 DNA: TGTGCCAGCAGTTTATTCCCCGGCTACGAGCAGTACTTC.

The V and J genes are TRBV1 and TRBJ1-1; TRBD1 is the table's D call and was not checked against the DNA. TRBV1 is termed a pseudogene. The CDR3 contains 18 residues. The CDR3 loop is CTSSQNYWAGVWHTEAFF. The CDR3 DNA follows: TGCACCAGCAGCCAAAACTACTGGGCAGGGGTATGGCACACTGAAGCTTTCTTT.

A remark on this clone: One end of the junction fails to match germline, which may point to a read error. The V gene is TRBV7-2, the J gene TRBJ2-2, with D tentatively TRBD1 (6 bases). The germline V gene has CDR1 SGHTA and CDR2 FQGNSA. The CDR3 length is 16 residues. CDR3 region: CASILGQGNPGGELFF. The CDR3 DNA sequence: TGTGCCAGCATCTTAGGGCAGGGGAATCCGGGCGGGGAGCTGTTTTTT.

The chain is built from TRBV2 and TRBJ2-3; TRBD1 aligns across 10 bases. The CDR3 length is 13 residues. Germline trimming cut 10 bases from V and 4 bases from J; bases unmatched to any gene: 5. Germline V lookup: CDR1 SNHLY, CDR2 FYNNEI. The CDR3, as DNA: TGTGCCATCCGGGACAGGGGCCCAGATACGCAGTATTTT. It translates to CAIRDRGPDTQYF. Full variable domain (outside the CDR3, taken from reference TRBV2 and TRBJ2-3): EPEVTQTPSHQVTQMGQEVILRCVPISNHLYFYWYRQILGQKVEFLVSFYNNEISEKSEIFDDQFSVERPDGSNFTLKIRSTKLEDSAMYFCAIRDRGPDTQYFGPGTRLTVL.

The J gene is TRBJ2-7, the V gene TRBV10-3, with D perhaps matching TRBD2 (6 bases). The CDR3 is made up of 13 amino acids. The germline gives CDR1 ENHRY, CDR2 SYGVKD. V was cut by 7 bases and J by 4 bases, with 14 bases left in between. The CDR3 DNA follows: TGTGCCATCACTGGGGGGTCGGGTTACGAGCAGTACTTC. It yields the protein CAITGGSGYEQYF.

The rearrangement links TRBV6-1 to TRBJ2-7; D unclear. Germline V gives CDR1 MNHNS, CDR2 SASEGT. The CDR3 is 13 amino acids. V lost 10 bases and J lost 6, with 19 bases in between. The CDR3 here is CATYSFLLSEQYF. The DNA for the CDR3 is TGTGCCACCTATTCCTTTTTGTTAAGCGAGCAGTACTTC.

The CDR3 DNA follows: TGCAGCGCCTCGAGGGGGACTAGCGGGGTCAATGAGCAGTTCTTC. It translates to CSASRGTSGVNEQFF. This rearrangement joins TRBV29-1 to TRBJ2-1, with 13 positions matching TRBD2. Germline values: CDR1 SQVTM, CDR2 ANQGSEA. With V trimmed by 7 bases and J by 6 bases, 9 bases remained unmatched. The CDR3 extends over 15 amino acids.

This clone was seen just once. The V call is TRBV13, the J call TRBJ2-1, with D perhaps given as TRBD1 or TRBD2 (5 bases each). Germline assignment: CDR1 PRHDT and CDR2 FYEKMQ (reference sequence). The CDR3 consists of 14 residues. V was trimmed by 2 bases and J by 7 bases, leaving 12 bases between them. The CDR3 bases are TGTGCCAGCAGCTTACGGACCTGGGGGAATGAGCAGTTCTTC. The encoded protein is CASSLRTWGNEQFF.

This sequence joins TRBV19 and TRBJ2-6; 11 nucleotides line up with TRBD2. The V segment lost 1 base and the J segment 3 bases; nucleotides outside the gene matches: 8. This CDR3 contains 19 residues. Germline loops: CDR1 LNHDA, CDR2 SQIVND (reference sequence). The CDR3 DNA reads TGTGCCAGTAGTATAGGCCCTAGCGGGAGGAGGGTTGGGGCCAACGTCCTGACTTTC. It translates to CASSIGPSGRRVGANVLTF.

The V gene is TRBV11-2, the J gene TRBJ2-3, with D unclear. Trimming left V 1 base short and J 3 bases short, with 14 bases between. The length of the CDR3 is 16 residues. Per germline, CDR1 SGHAT and CDR2 FQNNGV. CDR3 region: CASSLVASFGTDTQYF. CDR3 bases: TGTGCCAGCAGCTTAGTGGCGTCATTTGGGACAGATACGCAGTATTTT.

Only a few counts were recorded for this clone. The chain links TRBV2 to TRBJ2-7, with D possibly being TRBD1 or TRBD2 (6 bases each). The CDR3 loop spans 14 amino acids. The germline V gene has CDR1 SNHLY and CDR2 FYNNEI. The V gene lost 9 bases and the J gene lost 1 base, with 16 bases spanning the gap. The CDR3 loop is CARQREDRSYEQYF. CDR3 in DNA: TGTGCCAGGCAAAGGGAGGACAGATCCTACGAGCAGTACTTC.

This chain links TRBV7-2 with TRBJ1-5, with D hard to call. Germline V lookup: CDR1 SGHTA, CDR2 FQGNSA. The CDR3 is made up of 15 amino acids. The V end lost 1 base, the J end lost 0 bases, and 7 bases lay between the germline ends. CDR3 bases: TGTGCCAGCAGCTTAGTAGGGAATAGCAATCAGCCCCAGCATTTT. Protein product: CASSLVGNSNQPQHF. Filled out from reference TRBV7-2 and TRBJ1-5, the complete variable domain reads GAGVSQSPSNKVTEKGKDVELRCDPISGHTALYWYRQSLGQGLEFLIYFQGNSAPDKSGLPSDRFSAERTGGSVSTLTIQRTQQEDSAVYLCASSLVGNSNQPQHFGDGTRLSIL.

This clone was counted once. V usage is TRBV4-1 and J usage is TRBJ2-1; D uncertain. This CDR3 is 12 amino acids long. Trimming took 0 bases from V and 9 from J, leaving 6 bases between them. Germline CDR1 is MGHRA and CDR2 is YSYEKL. The CDR3 sequence is CASSQEGGEQFF. In DNA, the CDR3 is TGCGCCAGCAGCCAAGAAGGTGGTGAGCAGTTCTTC.

The V and J genes are TRBV6-4 and TRBJ1-2; D remains ambiguous. With 2 bases removed from V and 5 bases from J, the gap between germline ends came to 9 bases. The CDR3 spans 13 residues. Per the germline V gene, CDR1 is MRHNA and CDR2 is SNTAGT. CDR3 region: CASSDGIGYGYTF. CDR3 bases: TGTGCCAGCAGTGACGGAATCGGGTATGGCTACACCTTC.

This clone rates as medium-sized (0.01 to 0.1%). The chain uses TRBV20-1 and TRBJ1-2, with a weak D call TRBD1 (6 bases). Trimming shortened V by 6 bases and J by 4 bases, and 9 bases separated the two germline ends. There are 11 residues in the CDR3. Germline V CDR1 and CDR2: DFQATT, SNEGSKA (reference sequence). The CDR3 DNA follows: TGCAGTGCGGAACAGGGCTATGGCTACACCTTC. This codes for CSAEQGYGYTF.

The genes are TRBV11-3 and TRBJ2-3; 13 bases line up with TRBD2. Germline trimming cut 4 bases from V and 3 bases from J; bases unmatched to any gene: 7. This CDR3 region has 17 residues. Germline CDR1 reads SGHNT; CDR2 reads YENEEA. In nucleotides, the CDR3 is TGTGCCAGCAGCTCTAGACCGGGACTAGCGGGGACAGATACGCAGTATTTT. This translates into CASSSRPGLAGTDTQYF. The full variable domain, its missing parts supplied by reference TRBV11-3 and TRBJ2-3, is EAGVVQSPRYKIIEKKQPVAFWCNPISGHNTLYWYLQNLGQGPELLIRYENEEAVDDSQLPKDRFSAERLKGVDSTLKIQPAELGDSAVYLCASSSRPGLAGTDTQYFGPGTRLTVL.

This clone appeared a few times. The genes are TRBV7-2 and TRBJ2-5; TRBD1 agrees at 9 bases. The germline CDR1 and CDR2 sequences are SGHTA and FQGNSA. V lost 5 bases, J lost 4 bases, and 8 bases stayed unmatched. The length of the CDR3 is 15 residues. CDR3 DNA: TGTGCCAGCAGCCCGGGACAGGGAATACGAGAGACCCAGTACTTC. It codes for CASSPGQGIRETQYF. The full variable domain, rest sourced from reference TRBV7-2 and TRBJ2-5, is GAGVSQSPSNKVTEKGKDVELRCDPISGHTALYWYRQSLGQGLEFLIYFQGNSAPDKSGLPSDRFSAERTGGSVSTLTIQRTQQEDSAVYLCASSPGQGIRETQYFGPGTRLLVL.